This TCR beta chain is drawn from a study of cytomegalovirus exposure and HLA in healthy donors. Study in general: Earlier findings included about 120 million unique TCR beta sequences obtained from approximately 170 million T cells. Roughly 85 million unique TCRs from HLA-typed donors were held in an early release of data. Study-level results: In an earlier analysis, most TCR beta V segments were productive about 90% or about 30% of the time.

The PCR made use of 60 Vbeta and 13 Jbeta primers. Sequenced by immunoSEQ multiplex PCR; TCRdb stores in-frame clones only, minus some. The sample lists approximately 110,000 clones; roughly 13% were seen once. V was cut by 0 bases and J by 4 bases, with 9 bases left in between. Germline V lookup: CDR1 MNHEY, CDR2 SVGAGI. This CDR3 has 14 amino acids. With respect to this clone: The antigen remains unidentified.

The sample taken for sequencing was PBMCs. V usage is TRBV6-5 and J usage is TRBJ1-2; a possible D gene is TRBD1 (6 bases). This receptor was taken from a man between 40 and 49 years old in good health and CMV-seropositive. CDR3 DNA: TGTGCCAGCAGTTACTCAAACAGGGCCTATGGCTACACCTTC. Protein: CASSYSNRAYGYTF.